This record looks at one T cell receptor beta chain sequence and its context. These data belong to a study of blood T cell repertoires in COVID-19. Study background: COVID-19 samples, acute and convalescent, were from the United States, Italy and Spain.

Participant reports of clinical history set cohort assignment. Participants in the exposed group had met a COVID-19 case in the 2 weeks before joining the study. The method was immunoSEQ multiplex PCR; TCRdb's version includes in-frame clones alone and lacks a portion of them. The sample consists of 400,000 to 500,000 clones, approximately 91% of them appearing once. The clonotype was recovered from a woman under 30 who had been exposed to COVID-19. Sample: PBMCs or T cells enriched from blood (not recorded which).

The CDR3 DNA is TGTGCCATAAGGGGCGGTAACTATGGCTACACCTTC. Protein: CAIRGGNYGYTF. This chain links TRBV10-3 with TRBJ1-2; weak D call: TRBD1 (5 bases). Germline CDR1 and CDR2: ENHRY and SYGVKD. V was cut by 9 bases and J by 1 base, with 9 bases left in between. The CDR3 contains 12 residues.